These T cell receptor beta chains were read from a single sample in a study of human T cells and chemical hapten exposure. One entry per CDR3 protein, called by TCRdb with MiXCR from the RACE reads. The sample holds under 450,000 distinct CDR3 sequences, about 4.8% seen once. Source: whole blood, taken in connection with sensitization to the hapten diphenylcyclopropenone (DPC). All receptors derive from a woman in her 50s with alopecia areata. Some clones in this sample may be carry-over from other donors' samples. Both conserved end residues are part of each CDR3. D genes are given only for firm matches. Only some rows state a clone size, as once, few, many or a class for expanded clones.

D,J,size,V,CDR3,DNA
NA,TRBJ1-5,few,TRBV6-5,CASRDQTGSNQPQHF,TGTGCCAGCAGGGATCAAACTGGGAGCAATCAGCCCCAGCATTTT
TRBD2,TRBJ2-1,NA,TRBV24-1,CATSRGASGIVQQFF,TGTGCCACCAGCCGGGGGGCTAGCGGGATTGTCCAGCAGTTCTTC
TRBD1,TRBJ1-2,NA,TRBV12-3/TRBV12-4,CASSLGTGEVDGYTF,TGTGCCAGCAGTTTAGGGACAGGGGAAGTGGATGGCTACACCTTC
NA,TRBJ1-5,many,TRBV27,CASSLRQMNQPQHF,TGTGCCAGCAGTTTAAGACAGATGAATCAGCCCCAGCATTTT
NA,TRBJ1-5,NA,TRBV6-6,CASSSPGGGQPQHF,TGTGCCAGCAGTTCTCCGGGGGGGGGTCAGCCCCAGCATTTT
NA,TRBJ2-3,many,TRBV20-1,CSAKGPNTDTQYF,TGCAGTGCCAAGGGACCAAACACAGATACGCAGTATTTT
TRBD2,TRBJ2-3,many,TRBV9,CASSVGAGRTDTQYF,TGTGCCAGCAGCGTAGGAGCGGGGAGAACAGATACGCAGTATTTT
NA,TRBJ1-5,NA,TRBV20-1,CSASSMGDQPQHF,TGCAGTGCCTCCTCCATGGGAGATCAGCCCCAGCATTTT
NA,TRBJ1-5,many,TRBV5-6,CASSLREDYYSNQPQHF,TGTGCCAGCAGCTTACGTGAGGACTACTATAGCAATCAGCCCCAGCATTTT
NA,TRBJ1-6,many,TRBV6-5,CASSRQGGYNSPLHF,TGTGCCAGCAGTAGACAAGGGGGATATAATTCACCCCTCCACTTT
NA,TRBJ2-7,many,TRBV20-1,CSARDRAVASPYEQYF,TGCAGTGCTAGAGACCGCGCAGTGGCGAGTCCCTACGAGCAGTACTTC
NA,TRBJ2-4,many,TRBV7-6,CASSSSDLNIQYF,TGTGCCAGCAGCTCTTCGGACCTAAACATTCAGTACTTC
NA,TRBJ1-4,many,TRBV5-1,CASSLSSPNEKLFF,TGCGCCAGCAGCTTGAGTTCCCCCAATGAAAAACTGTTTTTT
NA,TRBJ2-5,many,TRBV6-2/TRBV6-3,CASRRLEIETQYF,TGTGCCAGCAGGCGACTCGAGATAGAGACCCAGTACTTC
TRBD1,TRBJ2-1,many,TRBV7-2,CASSPRDSSYNEQFF,TGTGCCAGCAGCCCTCGGGACAGCTCCTACAATGAGCAGTTCTTC
TRBD2,TRBJ2-2,many,TRBV7-2,CASSLGGGRNTGELFF,TGTGCCAGCAGCTTAGGGGGCGGGAGGAACACCGGGGAGCTGTTTTTT
TRBD2,TRBJ2-5,many,TRBV24-1,CATSDQGLAKETQYF,TGTGCCACCAGTGACCAGGGACTAGCGAAAGAGACCCAGTACTTC
NA,TRBJ1-1,NA,TRBV2,CASSVGAGGTEAFF,TGTGCCAGCAGTGTGGGGGCGGGTGGAACTGAAGCTTTCTTT
NA,TRBJ2-3,many,TRBV4-2,CASSQAIPDTQYF,TGTGCCAGCAGCCAAGCGATCCCAGATACGCAGTATTTT
NA,TRBJ2-1,few,TRBV7-2,CASNLDSRGEDYNEQFF,TGTGCCAGCAACCTCGACAGCAGGGGGGAGGACTACAATGAGCAGTTCTTC